Described below is a single T cell receptor (beta chain) sequence and its context. The germline gives CDR1 MNHEY, CDR2 SVGAGI. The CDR3 loop spans 15 amino acids. V trimming: 7 bases; J trimming: 9 bases; junction bases outside the gene matches: 6. This entry comes from a study of blood T cell repertoires in COVID-19. Looking at the study overall: Acute and convalescent COVID-19 samples came from the United States, Italy and Spain. Sample material is recorded as cDNA or gDNA derived from T cells, B-cell-depleted T cells, or PBMCs.

Assay: immunoSEQ multiplex PCR; the TCRdb copy retains only in-frame clones and omits some. The sample has about 91,000 clones; 82% are singletons. The sample taken for sequencing was peripheral blood. This sequence joins TRBV6-5 and TRBJ2-1, with TRBD2 matching 16 bases. This clonotype was sampled from a man between 45 and 60 years old with active or convalescent COVID-19. This CDR3 reads CASTGTSGGAAEQFF. CDR3 in DNA: TGTGCCAGCACGGGGACTAGCGGGGGGGCCGCTGAGCAGTTCTTC.